This T cell receptor beta chain stems from a study of T cell responses to AZD1222 COVID-19 vaccine. In the study overall: Pooled samples include second doses given at about 4 or 12 weeks.

TCRdb's copy holds only in-frame clones and misses some; the assay was immunoSEQ multiplex PCR. The sample lists approximately 80,000 clones, over 75% occurring once. For this clone: Its antigen is unidentified.

Study-wide findings and caveats: Only a handful of individuals given AZD1222 were seropositive at baseline. As reported, nearly half of all spike-specific TCRs target variant regions that are unmutated. Spike-specific TCRs gained breadth and depth after people received two AZD1222 doses.

V shed 1 base, J shed 9 bases, and the junction held 1 base outside the gene matches. The germline gives CDR1 SGHRS, CDR2 YFSETQ. This CDR3 comprises 12 residues. This rearrangement joins TRBV5-1 to TRBJ2-1; 7 positions match TRBD2. The sample was peripheral blood, taken on day 0 of AZD1222 vaccination. The sequence came from an adult in good health. As DNA, the CDR3 is TGCGCCAGCAGCTTGCCGGGGGGTGAGCAGTTCTTC. This sequence encodes CASSLPGGEQFF.